These 10 T cell receptor beta chains were all obtained from the same sample, sequenced in a study of CD8+ T cells in alopecia areata. TCR sequencing used cDNA made by reverse transcription of extracted RNA. The assay was immunoSEQ multiplex PCR, and TCRdb's table has in-frame clones only and misses some. The table has about 190,000 clones, 60% seen once. The sample's treatment: oral pan-JAK inhibitor, 5-10 mg twice daily. The sample here was CD4+ T cells sorted from blood, taken at week 24, from a patient treated with tofacitinib. The receptors shown here come from a human donor with alopecia areata.

V usage is TRBV6-1 and J usage is TRBJ1-2, with D unclear. The V end lost 7 bases, the J end lost 2 bases, and 8 bases lay between the germline ends. The length of the CDR3 is 12 residues. Germline V gene data show CDR1 as MNHNS and CDR2 as SASEGT. This CDR3 reads CASNNYNYGYTF. The DNA of the CDR3 is TGTGCCAGCAATAACTACAACTATGGCTACACCTTC.

This clone came up a few times. V is TRBV15 and J is TRBJ2-2; 7 positions agree with TRBD1. This CDR3 contains 15 residues. Germline CDR1 reads LNHNV; CDR2 reads YYDKDF (reference sequence). Unmatched junction bases numbered 4, after V lost 3 bases and J lost 3 bases. The CDR3 region has the DNA TGTGCCACCAGCAGGGCGGACAGGTACACCGGGGAGCTGTTTTTT. Translation: CATSRADRYTGELFF.

V gene TRBV6-6 combines with J gene TRBJ2-1; D gene unclear. Germline CDR1 reads MNHNY; CDR2 reads SVGAGI (reference sequence). V was pared by 8 bases and J by 4 bases, with 18 bases between. The CDR3 consists of 15 residues. CDR3 DNA: TGTGCCAGCCCCTTGCTTTTCGGCAGTTACAATGAGCAGTTCTTC. This gives the protein CASPLLFGSYNEQFF.

This clone showed up just once. The J gene is TRBJ1-2, the V gene TRBV7-9, with 7 bases that match TRBD1. The junction had 10 bases not matched to a gene; V was cut back by 5 bases and J by 7 bases. Germline CDR1 reads SEHNR; CDR2 reads FQNEAQ (reference sequence). There are 14 residues in the CDR3. The CDR3 here is CASSAQQGQGGYTF. The CDR3 DNA follows: TGTGCCAGCAGCGCGCAACAGGGGCAGGGTGGCTACACCTTC.

Only a few counts were recorded for this clone. The V call is TRBV29-1, the J call TRBJ2-1; 7 nucleotides line up with TRBD1. Germline V gene data show CDR1 as SQVTM and CDR2 as ANQGSEA. CDR3 length: 13 amino acids. V gave up 7 bases and J gave up 5 bases; unmatched junction bases: 8. For the CDR3, the DNA is TGCAGCGGAACCGGGACAGCAAACAATGAGCAGTTCTTC. Amino acid sequence: CSGTGTANNEQFF.

This clone appeared a few times. This chain uses TRBV7-3 with TRBJ2-1; perhaps D is TRBD1 or TRBD2 (6 bases each). Trimming pared 3 bases from V and 5 bases from J, leaving 14 bases between. The CDR3 is 15 residues long. Per the germline V gene, CDR1 is SGHTA and CDR2 is FQGTGA. CDR3 bases: TGTGCCAGCAGCTTTTTGGGGGGCTTCGACAATGAGCAGTTCTTC. Translated, it gives CASSFLGGFDNEQFF.

J is TRBJ1-4 and V is TRBV28; 8 bases match TRBD1. V trimming: 2 bases; J trimming: 0 bases; junction bases outside the gene matches: 8. The CDR3 length is 18 residues. Germline V gives CDR1 MDHEN, CDR2 SYDVKM. In DNA, the CDR3 is TGTGCCAGCAGTTTAAGCGGGACAGGAAAAGCAACTAATGAAAAACTGTTTTTT. Protein sequence: CASSLSGTGKATNEKLFF.

This clone was recorded many times. CDR3 in DNA: TGTGCCATCAGTGAGTCGAGCTCTGGGGCCAACGTCCTGACTTTC. Translated, it gives CAISESSSGANVLTF. The chain is built from TRBV10-3 and TRBJ2-6; no clear D gene. CDR1 and CDR2 from the germline V gene are ENHRY and SYGVKD. The CDR3 is 15 residues long. Trimming stripped 0 bases from V and 0 bases from J, with 3 bases between.

This clone was counted only a few times. The rearrangement links TRBV7-8 to TRBJ2-7; no clear D gene. The CDR3 loop spans 14 amino acids. From germline, CDR1 is SGHVS and CDR2 FQNEAQ. The ends were cut back, 5 bases at V and 1 base at J, with 12 bases in the middle. The CDR3 DNA follows: TGTGCCAGCAGCCCCCGACAAGGATCCTACGAGCAGTACTTC. This codes for CASSPRQGSYEQYF.

The genes are TRBV29-1 and TRBJ1-1, with D unresolved. CDR1 is SQVTM and CDR2 is ANQGSEA in the germline V gene. This CDR3 region has 14 residues. The ends were cut back, 4 bases at V and 2 bases at J, with 14 bases in the middle. CDR3: CSVGQTMGNTEAFF. The DNA for the CDR3 is TGCAGCGTTGGCCAGACAATGGGTAACACTGAAGCTTTCTTT.